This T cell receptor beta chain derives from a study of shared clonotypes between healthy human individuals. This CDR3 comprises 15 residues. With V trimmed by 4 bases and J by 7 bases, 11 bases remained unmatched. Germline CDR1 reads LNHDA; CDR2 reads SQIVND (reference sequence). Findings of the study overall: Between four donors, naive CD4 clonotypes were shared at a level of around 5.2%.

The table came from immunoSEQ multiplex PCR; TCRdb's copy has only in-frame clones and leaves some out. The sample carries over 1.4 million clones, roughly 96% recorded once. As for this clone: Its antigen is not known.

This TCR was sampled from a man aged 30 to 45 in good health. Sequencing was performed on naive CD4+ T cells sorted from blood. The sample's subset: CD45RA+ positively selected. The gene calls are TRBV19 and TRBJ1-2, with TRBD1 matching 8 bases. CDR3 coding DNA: TGTGCCAGTAGTACCGGGACAGGATCGAATGCTGGCTACACCTTC. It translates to CASSTGTGSNAGYTF. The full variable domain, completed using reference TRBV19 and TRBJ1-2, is DGGITQSPKYLFRKEGQNVTLSCEQNLNHDAMYWYRQDPGQGLRLIYYSQIVNDFQKGDIAEGYSVSREKKESFPLTVTSAQKNPTAFYLCASSTGTGSNAGYTFGSGTRLTVV.